This T cell receptor (beta chain) was captured by sequencing in a study of monozygotic twins with inflammatory bowel disease. Study-wide points: Support was lacking for any single strong IBD-associated signal or clonotype. Lower sharing of clonotypes with other individuals was seen in IBD patients than in healthy twins. This was most marked in patients showing signs of disease activity.

TCRdb reprocessed the 5' RACE reads and keeps a single row for each CDR3 protein, giving no DNA. The ten most abundant clones cover around 2.8% of a sample with 150,000 to 200,000 distinct CDR3 sequences. As to this clonotype: Its antigen is still unknown.

There are 15 residues in the CDR3. Germline-derived CDR1 and CDR2 are SGHVS and FNYEAQ. Sequenced input: blood. This sequence was found in a human donor with ulcerative colitis or Crohn's disease, or a healthy co-twin of an affected twin (not recorded which). This chain joins TRBV7-6 and TRBJ1-3; the TCRdb D gene call, TRBD1, has no DNA to confirm it. The CDR3 loop reads CASSRQTGAGNTIYF.